This is a list of T cell receptor beta chains from one sample in a study of human T cells and chemical hapten exposure. MiXCR was run by TCRdb on the RACE reads, yielding one entry per CDR3 protein. The sample has 180,000 or so distinct CDR3 sequences; approximately 20% are singletons. Sequenced here: whole blood, sampled in connection with sensitization to the hapten diphenylcyclopropenone (DPC). These receptors all stem from a woman aged 45-65 years with alopecia areata. Some clones in this sample may be carry-over from other donors' samples. Both conserved end residues are part of each CDR3. D genes are given only for firm matches. Only some rows state a clone size, as once, few, many or a class for expanded clones.

D gene: .; CDR3 length: 16; J gene: TRBJ1-5; clone size: many; V gene: TRBV10-2; CDR3 DNA: TGCGCCAGCAGCGCCCGGGACAATGGAGATAATCAGCCCCAGCATTTT; CDR3 protein: CASSARDNGDNQPQHF
D gene: .; CDR3 length: 15; J gene: TRBJ2-1; clone size: .; V gene: TRBV7-9; CDR3 DNA: TGTGCCAGCAGCTTAGTCGGAGCGTCCTACAATGAGCAGTTCTTC; CDR3 protein: CASSLVGASYNEQFF
D gene: .; CDR3 length: 13; J gene: TRBJ1-1; clone size: many; V gene: TRBV6-4; CDR3 DNA: TGTGCCAGCAGTCCAGGGACTAACACTGAAGCTTTCTTT; CDR3 protein: CASSPGTNTEAFF
D gene: .; CDR3 length: 14; J gene: TRBJ1-1; clone size: .; V gene: TRBV6-6; CDR3 DNA: TGTGCCAGCAGTGACGGGGGCAGGGCGGCTGAAGCTTTCTTT; CDR3 protein: CASSDGGRAAEAFF
D gene: .; CDR3 length: 16; J gene: TRBJ2-4; clone size: .; V gene: TRBV7-9; CDR3 DNA: TGTGCCAGCAGCCTAGGGGCTAGGCTAGCCAAAAACATTCAGTACTTC; CDR3 protein: CASSLGARLAKNIQYF
D gene: .; CDR3 length: 14; J gene: TRBJ1-5; clone size: few; V gene: TRBV20-1; CDR3 DNA: TGCAGTGCTCGAAACAGCCTTACCAATCAGCCCCAGCATTTT; CDR3 protein: CSARNSLTNQPQHF
D gene: .; CDR3 length: 15; J gene: TRBJ2-1; clone size: .; V gene: TRBV11-2; CDR3 DNA: TGTGCCAGCAGCTTCGATCCGACCCCCCGGAATGAGCAGTTCTTC; CDR3 protein: CASSFDPTPRNEQFF
D gene: .; CDR3 length: 14; J gene: TRBJ1-5; clone size: few; V gene: TRBV6-5; CDR3 DNA: TGTGCCAGCAGTGAGTGGGGACCCAATCAGCCCCAGCATTTT; CDR3 protein: CASSEWGPNQPQHF
D gene: .; CDR3 length: 14; J gene: TRBJ2-1; clone size: .; V gene: TRBV5-1; CDR3 DNA: TGCGCCAGCAGCCGTTCAGGTCCCTACAATGAGCAGTTCTTC; CDR3 protein: CASSRSGPYNEQFF
D gene: .; CDR3 length: 12; J gene: TRBJ2-3; clone size: few; V gene: TRBV12-3/TRBV12-4; CDR3 DNA: TGTGCCAGCAGCCACCCCCGGGATACGCAGTATTTT; CDR3 protein: CASSHPRDTQYF
D gene: TRBD2; CDR3 length: 14; J gene: TRBJ2-3; clone size: .; V gene: TRBV29-1; CDR3 DNA: TGCAGCGTTGGGCCTAGCGGAACCACAGATACGCAGTATTTT; CDR3 protein: CSVGPSGTTDTQYF
D gene: TRBD1; CDR3 length: 16; J gene: TRBJ1-2; clone size: few; V gene: TRBV25-1; CDR3 DNA: TGTGCCAGCAGTGAATCCGAGTATGGGACAGTCTATGGCTACACCTTC; CDR3 protein: CASSESEYGTVYGYTF
D gene: .; CDR3 length: 15; J gene: TRBJ1-2; clone size: few; V gene: TRBV5-1; CDR3 DNA: TGCGCCAGCACCGAAACAGGGCTTCTCGACTATGGCTACACCTTC; CDR3 protein: CASTETGLLDYGYTF
D gene: .; CDR3 length: 11; J gene: TRBJ2-1; clone size: few; V gene: TRBV29-1; CDR3 DNA: TGCAGCGTTCGAGTTGGAAATGAGCAGTTCTTC; CDR3 protein: CSVRVGNEQFF
D gene: TRBD1; CDR3 length: 14; J gene: TRBJ2-7; clone size: few; V gene: TRBV29-1; CDR3 DNA: TGCAGCGTCCTTAAACCGGGACAGACCTACGAGCAGTACTTC; CDR3 protein: CSVLKPGQTYEQYF
D gene: .; CDR3 length: 11; J gene: TRBJ2-3; clone size: .; V gene: TRBV5-6; CDR3 DNA: TGTGCCAGCAGCTTGATAAATACGCAGTATTTT; CDR3 protein: CASSLINTQYF
D gene: .; CDR3 length: 13; J gene: TRBJ1-5; clone size: few; V gene: TRBV30; CDR3 DNA: TGTGCCTGGAGTTCGGGGGGGAATCAGCCCCAGCATTTT; CDR3 protein: CAWSSGGNQPQHF
D gene: .; CDR3 length: 12; J gene: TRBJ1-2; clone size: .; V gene: TRBV24-1; CDR3 DNA: TGTGCCACCAGTGATGGGACGGCCGGCTACACCTTC; CDR3 protein: CATSDGTAGYTF
D gene: .; CDR3 length: 12; J gene: TRBJ1-5; clone size: .; V gene: TRBV6-2/TRBV6-3; CDR3 DNA: TGTGCCAGCAGAATTAGCAATCAGCCCCAGCATTTT; CDR3 protein: CASRISNQPQHF
D gene: TRBD1; CDR3 length: 15; J gene: TRBJ2-3; clone size: few; V gene: TRBV5-1; CDR3 DNA: TGCGCCAGCAGCTTGGAGGCAGGGGGCCCAGGTACGCAGTATTTT; CDR3 protein: CASSLEAGGPGTQYF
D gene: .; CDR3 length: 14; J gene: TRBJ1-1; clone size: few; V gene: TRBV29-1; CDR3 DNA: TGCAGCGTTTTAGGGCAGCGGGTGAACACTGAAGCTTTCTTT; CDR3 protein: CSVLGQRVNTEAFF
D gene: .; CDR3 length: 14; J gene: TRBJ2-3; clone size: .; V gene: TRBV7-3; CDR3 DNA: TGTGCCAGCAGCCCGAGACTGGGCACAGATACGCAGTATTTT; CDR3 protein: CASSPRLGTDTQYF
D gene: .; CDR3 length: 14; J gene: TRBJ2-1; clone size: once; V gene: TRBV5-1; CDR3 DNA: TGCGCCAGCAGCTTGGTGCTAGCGAGGGATGAGCAGTTCTTC; CDR3 protein: CASSLVLARDEQFF
D gene: TRBD2; CDR3 length: 16; J gene: TRBJ2-1; clone size: .; V gene: TRBV9; CDR3 DNA: TGTGCCAGCAGCGTAGGAAAGACTAGCGGTTTAAGAGAGCAGTTCTTC; CDR3 protein: CASSVGKTSGLREQFF
D gene: TRBD1; CDR3 length: 14; J gene: TRBJ2-2; clone size: .; V gene: TRBV7-9; CDR3 DNA: TGTGCCAGCAGCTTTCAGGGGGCGGCCGGGGAGCTGTTTTTT; CDR3 protein: CASSFQGAAGELFF
D gene: .; CDR3 length: 12; J gene: TRBJ2-1; clone size: few; V gene: TRBV7-9; CDR3 DNA: TGTGCCAGCAGCTTAGCCGCCCATGAGCAGTTCTTC; CDR3 protein: CASSLAAHEQFF
D gene: .; CDR3 length: 13; J gene: TRBJ1-1; clone size: .; V gene: TRBV29-1; CDR3 DNA: TGCAGCGTTACCCCCACGGGGGCCCCTGAAGCTTTCTTT; CDR3 protein: CSVTPTGAPEAFF
D gene: .; CDR3 length: 16; J gene: TRBJ1-6; clone size: .; V gene: TRBV7-8; CDR3 DNA: TGTGCCAGCAGCTTATTTCGAGAATCCTATAATTCACCCCTCCACTTT; CDR3 protein: CASSLFRESYNSPLHF
D gene: TRBD1; CDR3 length: 13; J gene: TRBJ1-2; clone size: few; V gene: TRBV25-1; CDR3 DNA: TGTGCCAGCAGTGGTCCAGGGGGCTATGGCTACACCTTC; CDR3 protein: CASSGPGGYGYTF
D gene: .; CDR3 length: 12; J gene: TRBJ2-3; clone size: many; V gene: TRBV28; CDR3 DNA: TGTGCCAGCAGTTCGCCCACAGATACGCAGTATTTT; CDR3 protein: CASSSPTDTQYF
D gene: TRBD2; CDR3 length: 14; J gene: TRBJ2-3; clone size: .; V gene: TRBV7-2; CDR3 DNA: TGTGCCAGCAGCTCTGGACTAGCGGGAGATACGCAGTATTTT; CDR3 protein: CASSSGLAGDTQYF
D gene: .; CDR3 length: 15; J gene: TRBJ1-5; clone size: .; V gene: TRBV6-1; CDR3 DNA: TGTGCCAGCACCCTCTCGGGTCAGAGCAATCAGCCCCAGCATTTT; CDR3 protein: CASTLSGQSNQPQHF
D gene: .; CDR3 length: 13; J gene: TRBJ2-3; clone size: few; V gene: TRBV7-2; CDR3 DNA: TGTGCCAGCAGCTTAAATAGGGCAGATACGCAGTATTTT; CDR3 protein: CASSLNRADTQYF
D gene: TRBD1; CDR3 length: 17; J gene: TRBJ2-1; clone size: few; V gene: TRBV6-2/TRBV6-3; CDR3 DNA: TGTGCCAGCAGTTACTCAGGACAGGGGGTCTCCTACAATGAGCAGTTCTTC; CDR3 protein: CASSYSGQGVSYNEQFF
D gene: .; CDR3 length: 13; J gene: TRBJ2-2; clone size: few; V gene: TRBV5-1; CDR3 DNA: TGCGCCAGCAGCTTGTGGGAAATCGGGGAGCTGTTTTTT; CDR3 protein: CASSLWEIGELFF
D gene: .; CDR3 length: 14; J gene: TRBJ1-2; clone size: many; V gene: TRBV7-8; CDR3 DNA: TGTGCCAGCAGCTTAGCGCTGGGAGTCTATGGCTACACCTTC; CDR3 protein: CASSLALGVYGYTF
D gene: .; CDR3 length: 15; J gene: TRBJ2-1; clone size: few; V gene: TRBV7-8; CDR3 DNA: TGTGCCAGCAGCTTGGTAGGCGGGACCTACAATGAGCAGTTCTTC; CDR3 protein: CASSLVGGTYNEQFF
D gene: .; CDR3 length: 11; J gene: TRBJ1-1; clone size: .; V gene: TRBV12-3/TRBV12-4; CDR3 DNA: TGTGCCAGCAGCCACCGGGGTGAAGCTTTCTTT; CDR3 protein: CASSHRGEAFF
D gene: TRBD2; CDR3 length: 15; J gene: TRBJ2-2; clone size: .; V gene: TRBV11-2; CDR3 DNA: TGTGCCAGCAGCCGGGAGGACGGATACACCGGGGAGCTGTTTTTT; CDR3 protein: CASSREDGYTGELFF
D gene: TRBD2; CDR3 length: 17; J gene: TRBJ2-1; clone size: .; V gene: TRBV20-1; CDR3 DNA: TGCAGTGCTAGAGACCTTAGCGGGAGGGCCGGGGGCAATGAGCAGTTCTTC; CDR3 protein: CSARDLSGRAGGNEQFF
D gene: .; CDR3 length: 13; J gene: TRBJ1-2; clone size: few; V gene: TRBV11-2; CDR3 DNA: TGTGCCAGCAGCTCCTTGGTGGCAATTGGCTACACCTTC; CDR3 protein: CASSSLVAIGYTF
D gene: .; CDR3 length: 14; J gene: TRBJ2-2; clone size: few; V gene: TRBV10-3; CDR3 DNA: TGTGCCATCAGTGACCAGGGGAACACCGGGGAGCTGTTTTTT; CDR3 protein: CAISDQGNTGELFF
D gene: TRBD1; CDR3 length: 12; J gene: TRBJ2-7; clone size: few; V gene: TRBV29-1; CDR3 DNA: TGCAGCGTGGGGACAGGGGCCTACGAGCAGTACTTC; CDR3 protein: CSVGTGAYEQYF
D gene: TRBD1; CDR3 length: 15; J gene: TRBJ1-5; clone size: .; V gene: TRBV20-1; CDR3 DNA: TGCAGTGCTACCCCCTGGACAGGTAGCAATCAGCCCCAGCATTTT; CDR3 protein: CSATPWTGSNQPQHF
D gene: .; CDR3 length: 13; J gene: TRBJ1-5; clone size: few; V gene: TRBV29-1; CDR3 DNA: TGCAGCGTTTCGCGCGGGAGCAATCAGCCCCAGCATTTT; CDR3 protein: CSVSRGSNQPQHF
D gene: .; CDR3 length: 14; J gene: TRBJ1-1; clone size: .; V gene: TRBV10-2; CDR3 DNA: TGCGCCAGCAGTGAAACACCTTTGAACACTGAAGCTTTCTTT; CDR3 protein: CASSETPLNTEAFF
D gene: TRBD1; CDR3 length: 15; J gene: TRBJ2-5; clone size: few; V gene: TRBV10-2; CDR3 DNA: TGCGCCAGCAGAGAAACAGGGGGAGGAGGAGAGACCCAGTACTTC; CDR3 protein: CASRETGGGGETQYF
D gene: TRBD1; CDR3 length: 13; J gene: TRBJ2-5; clone size: few; V gene: TRBV20-1; CDR3 DNA: TGCAGTGCCACGCTGACAGGGCGAGAGACCCAGTACTTC; CDR3 protein: CSATLTGRETQYF
D gene: TRBD1; CDR3 length: 15; J gene: TRBJ2-1; clone size: few; V gene: TRBV11-2; CDR3 DNA: TGTGCCAGCAGCTTGACAGGGGGGATTCACAATGAGCAGTTCTTC; CDR3 protein: CASSLTGGIHNEQFF